Sequencing of this T cell receptor beta chain was carried out in a study of T cells of healthy individuals. TCRdb itself ran the 5' RACE reads through MiXCR, one entry per CDR3 protein. In the table there are tens of thousands of distinct CDR3 sequences, more than 4.5% of which are singletons. This clonotype turned up a few times. The CDR3 is 14 amino acids. V was clipped by 4 bases and J by 7 bases, with 17 bases between them. In germline, CDR1 is SGDLS, CDR2 YYNGEE. The chain carries TRBV9 and TRBJ1-1; D is unresolved. The sequence was obtained from a human donor in good health. The CDR3 reads CASSPRSELNEAFF. The DNA for the CDR3 is TGTGCCAGCAGCCCCCGGTCTGAGCTTAATGAAGCTTTCTTT. Combining the CDR3 with reference TRBV9 and TRBJ1-1 gives the whole variable domain DSGVTQTPKHLITATGQRVTLRCSPRSGDLSVYWYQQSLDQGLQFLIQYYNGEERAKGNILERFSAQQFPDLHSELNLSSLELGDSALYFCASSPRSELNEAFFGQGTRLTVV.